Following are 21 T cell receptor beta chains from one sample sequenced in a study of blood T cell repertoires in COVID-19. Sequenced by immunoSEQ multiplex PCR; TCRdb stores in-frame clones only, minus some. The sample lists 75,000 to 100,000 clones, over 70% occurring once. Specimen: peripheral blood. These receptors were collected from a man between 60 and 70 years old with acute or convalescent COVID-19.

The CDR3 reads CASSYIGTSGSNEQFF. The CDR3 DNA reads TGTGCCAGCAGTTACATCGGGACTAGCGGGAGCAATGAGCAGTTCTTC. This sequence joins TRBV6-2 or TRBV6-3 and TRBJ2-1, with 14 positions matching TRBD2. V was pared by 2 bases and J by 6 bases, with 3 bases of the junction left unmatched. Germline CDR1 reads MNHEY; CDR2 reads SVGEGT. The CDR3 totals 16 residues.

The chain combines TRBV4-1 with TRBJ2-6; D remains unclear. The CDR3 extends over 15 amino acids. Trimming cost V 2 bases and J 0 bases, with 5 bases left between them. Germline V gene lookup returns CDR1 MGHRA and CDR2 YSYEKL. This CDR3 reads CASSQPVSGANVLTF. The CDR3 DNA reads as TGCGCCAGCAGCCAACCAGTCTCTGGGGCCAACGTCCTGACTTTC.

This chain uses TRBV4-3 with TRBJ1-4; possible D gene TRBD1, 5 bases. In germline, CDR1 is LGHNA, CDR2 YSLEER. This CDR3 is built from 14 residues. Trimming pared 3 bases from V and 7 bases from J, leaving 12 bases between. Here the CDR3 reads CASSQAGSGEKLFF. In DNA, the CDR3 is TGCGCCAGCAGCCAGGCAGGGTCTGGTGAAAAACTGTTTTTT.

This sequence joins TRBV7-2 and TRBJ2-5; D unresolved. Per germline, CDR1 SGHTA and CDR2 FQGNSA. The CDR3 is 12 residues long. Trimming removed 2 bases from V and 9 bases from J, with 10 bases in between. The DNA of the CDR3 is TGTGCCAGCAGCTTAATCGGTACGGCCCAGTACTTC. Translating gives CASSLIGTAQYF.

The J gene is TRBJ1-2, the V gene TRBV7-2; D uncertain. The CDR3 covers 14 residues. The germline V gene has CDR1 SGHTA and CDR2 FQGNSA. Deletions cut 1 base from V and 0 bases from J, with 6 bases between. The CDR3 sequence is CASSLVSANYGYTF. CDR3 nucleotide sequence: TGTGCCAGCAGCTTAGTATCGGCTAACTATGGCTACACCTTC.

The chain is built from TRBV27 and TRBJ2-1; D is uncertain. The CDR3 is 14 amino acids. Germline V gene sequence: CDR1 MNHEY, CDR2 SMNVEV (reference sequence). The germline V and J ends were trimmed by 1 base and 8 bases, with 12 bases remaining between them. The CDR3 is CASSLWAKSDEQFF. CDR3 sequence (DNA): TGTGCCAGCAGTTTATGGGCCAAGTCGGATGAGCAGTTCTTC.

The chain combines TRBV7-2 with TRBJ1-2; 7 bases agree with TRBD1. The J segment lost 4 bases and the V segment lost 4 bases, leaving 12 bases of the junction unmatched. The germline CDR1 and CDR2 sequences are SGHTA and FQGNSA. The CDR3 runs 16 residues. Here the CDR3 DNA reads TGTGCCAGCAGCTCCCGGGACAGCTTACCGGGCTATGGCTACACCTTC. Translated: CASSSRDSLPGYGYTF.

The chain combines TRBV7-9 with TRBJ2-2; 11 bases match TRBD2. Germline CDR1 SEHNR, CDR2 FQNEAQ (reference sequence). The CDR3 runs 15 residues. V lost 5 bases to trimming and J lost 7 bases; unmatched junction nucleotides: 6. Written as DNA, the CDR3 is TGTGCCAGCAGCCACACTAGCGGGAGTATCGGGGAGCTGTTTTTT. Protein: CASSHTSGSIGELFF.

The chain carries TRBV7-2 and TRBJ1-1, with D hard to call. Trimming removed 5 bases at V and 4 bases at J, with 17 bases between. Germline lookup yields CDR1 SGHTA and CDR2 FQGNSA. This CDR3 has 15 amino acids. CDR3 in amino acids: CASSPVRRAATEAFF. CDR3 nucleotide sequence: TGTGCCAGCAGCCCGGTTAGGCGGGCCGCCACTGAAGCTTTCTTT.

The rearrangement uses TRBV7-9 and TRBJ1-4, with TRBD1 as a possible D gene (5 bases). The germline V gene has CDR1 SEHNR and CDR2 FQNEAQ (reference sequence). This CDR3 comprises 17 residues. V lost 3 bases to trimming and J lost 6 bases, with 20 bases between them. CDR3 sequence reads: CASSLYPLPGVDEKLFF. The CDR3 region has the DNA TGTGCCAGCAGCTTGTATCCACTCCCGGGGGTGGATGAAAAACTGTTTTTT.

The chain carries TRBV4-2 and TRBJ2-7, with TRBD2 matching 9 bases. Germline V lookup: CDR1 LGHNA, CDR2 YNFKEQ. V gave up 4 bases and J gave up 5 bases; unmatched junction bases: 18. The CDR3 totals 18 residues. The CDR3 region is CASSRTVVGGRVGDEQYF. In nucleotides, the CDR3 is TGTGCCAGCAGCCGGACCGTAGTTGGCGGGAGGGTAGGTGACGAGCAGTACTTC.

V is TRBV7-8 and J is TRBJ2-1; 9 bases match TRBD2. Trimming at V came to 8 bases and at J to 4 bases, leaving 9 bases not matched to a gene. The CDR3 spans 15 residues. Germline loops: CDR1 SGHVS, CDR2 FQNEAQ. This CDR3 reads CASSSLAGVYNEQFF. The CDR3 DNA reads TGTGCCAGCTCCTCCTTAGCGGGGGTATACAATGAGCAGTTCTTC.

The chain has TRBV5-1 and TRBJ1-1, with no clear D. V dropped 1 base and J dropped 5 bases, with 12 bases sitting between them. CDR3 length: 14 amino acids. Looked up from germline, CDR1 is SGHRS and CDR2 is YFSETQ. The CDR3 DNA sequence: TGCGCCAGCAGCTTGAACACGGGTGTTACTGAAGCTTTCTTT. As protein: CASSLNTGVTEAFF.

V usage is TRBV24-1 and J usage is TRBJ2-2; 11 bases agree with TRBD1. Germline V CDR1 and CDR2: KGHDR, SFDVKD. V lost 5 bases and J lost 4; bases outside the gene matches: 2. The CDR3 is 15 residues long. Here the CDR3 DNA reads TGTGCCACCAGTGGGACAGGGGGCTTCACCGGGGAGCTGTTTTTT. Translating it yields CATSGTGGFTGELFF.

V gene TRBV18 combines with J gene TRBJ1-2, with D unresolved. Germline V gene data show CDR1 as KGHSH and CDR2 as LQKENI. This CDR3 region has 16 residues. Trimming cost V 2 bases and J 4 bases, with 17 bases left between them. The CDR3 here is CASSPLGDRRFYGYTF. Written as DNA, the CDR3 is TGTGCCAGCTCACCATTAGGTGATAGGAGGTTCTATGGCTACACCTTC.

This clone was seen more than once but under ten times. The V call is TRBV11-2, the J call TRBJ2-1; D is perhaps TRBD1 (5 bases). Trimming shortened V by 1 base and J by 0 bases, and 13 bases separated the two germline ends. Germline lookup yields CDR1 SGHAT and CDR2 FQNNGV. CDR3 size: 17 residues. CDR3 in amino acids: CASSLALRQSSYNEQFF. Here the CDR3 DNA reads TGTGCCAGCAGCTTAGCCCTGCGACAGAGCTCCTACAATGAGCAGTTCTTC.

The CDR3 sequence is CASNRLAGAQNTGELFF. The CDR3 DNA sequence: TGTGCCAGCAATCGTCTAGCGGGGGCCCAGAACACCGGGGAGCTGTTTTTT. J is TRBJ2-2 and V is TRBV6-6; 10 bases fit TRBD2. Germline values: CDR1 MNHNY, CDR2 SVGAGI (reference sequence). Unmatched junction bases numbered 9, after V lost 7 bases and J lost 1 base. CDR3 size: 17 residues.

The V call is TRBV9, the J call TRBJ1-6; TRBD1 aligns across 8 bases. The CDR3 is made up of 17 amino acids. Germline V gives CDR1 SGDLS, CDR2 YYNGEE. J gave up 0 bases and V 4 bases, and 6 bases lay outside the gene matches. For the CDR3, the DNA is TGTGCCAGCAGCCGACAGGGGCCAAGCTCCTATAATTCACCCCTCCACTTT. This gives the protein CASSRQGPSSYNSPLHF.

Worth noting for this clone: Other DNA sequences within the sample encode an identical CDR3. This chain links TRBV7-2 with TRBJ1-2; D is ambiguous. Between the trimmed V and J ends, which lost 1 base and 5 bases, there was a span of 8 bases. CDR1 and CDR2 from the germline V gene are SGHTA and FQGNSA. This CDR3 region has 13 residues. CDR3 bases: TGTGCCAGCAGCTTAGTCGGAGGGTATGGCTACACCTTC. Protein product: CASSLVGGYGYTF.

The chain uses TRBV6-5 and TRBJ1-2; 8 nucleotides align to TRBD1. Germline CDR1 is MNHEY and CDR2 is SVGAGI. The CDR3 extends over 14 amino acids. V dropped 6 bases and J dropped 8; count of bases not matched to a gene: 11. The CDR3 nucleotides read TGTGCCAGCAGGAGACTGGGACAGGCCTGGGGCTACACCTTC. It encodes CASRRLGQAWGYTF.

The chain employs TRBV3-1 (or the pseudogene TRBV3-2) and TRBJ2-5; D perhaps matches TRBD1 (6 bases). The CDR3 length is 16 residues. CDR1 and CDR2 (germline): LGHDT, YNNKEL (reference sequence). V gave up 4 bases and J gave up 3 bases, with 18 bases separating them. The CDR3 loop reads CASSRAWTALKETQYF. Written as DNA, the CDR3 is TGTGCCAGCAGCCGGGCCTGGACAGCGCTGAAAGAGACCCAGTACTTC.